The clone carrying this T cell receptor (beta chain) was detected only a few times. Its specificity is unknown. The PCR had 60 Vbeta and 13 Jbeta primers. Here immunoSEQ multiplex PCR was the method, and the copy in TCRdb shows in-frame clones only, minus some. The sample records 150,000 to 200,000 clones, less than 80% being singletons. The sample is drawn from a study of cytomegalovirus exposure and HLA in healthy donors. Broader study findings: The authors enumerated around 150 TCR beta chains as linked to cytomegalovirus.

V gave up 3 bases and J gave up 8 bases; unmatched junction bases: 12. The CDR3 runs 16 residues. Germline loops: CDR1 MNHEY, CDR2 SMNVEV (reference sequence). The chain joins TRBV27 to TRBJ1-4; 7 nucleotides align to TRBD1. The sample comprised PBMCs. This receptor was obtained from a woman between 25 and 40 years old in good health and CMV-seropositive. The CDR3 nucleotides read TGTGCCAGCAGTTTGCTAGGGGGCGGCGATCTGGAAAAACTGTTTTTT. It codes for CASSLLGGGDLEKLFF.